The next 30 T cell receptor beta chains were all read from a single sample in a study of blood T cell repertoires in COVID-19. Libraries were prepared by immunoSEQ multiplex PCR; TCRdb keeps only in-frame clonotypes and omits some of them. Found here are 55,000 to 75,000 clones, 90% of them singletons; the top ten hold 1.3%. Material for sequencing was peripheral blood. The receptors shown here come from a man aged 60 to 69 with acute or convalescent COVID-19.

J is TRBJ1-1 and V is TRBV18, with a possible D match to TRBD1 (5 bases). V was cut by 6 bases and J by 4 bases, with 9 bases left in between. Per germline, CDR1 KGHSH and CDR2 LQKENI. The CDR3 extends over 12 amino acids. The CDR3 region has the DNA TGTGCCAGCTCCCCTCAGGGCACTGAAGCTTTCTTT. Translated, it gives CASSPQGTEAFF.

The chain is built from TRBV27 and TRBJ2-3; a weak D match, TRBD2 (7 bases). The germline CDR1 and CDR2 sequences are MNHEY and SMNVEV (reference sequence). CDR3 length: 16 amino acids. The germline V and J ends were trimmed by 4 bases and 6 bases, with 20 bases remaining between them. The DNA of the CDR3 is TGTGCCAGCAGTTCCTGGGGCGCGGGGGCTTGGGATACGCAGTATTTT. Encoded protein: CASSSWGAGAWDTQYF.

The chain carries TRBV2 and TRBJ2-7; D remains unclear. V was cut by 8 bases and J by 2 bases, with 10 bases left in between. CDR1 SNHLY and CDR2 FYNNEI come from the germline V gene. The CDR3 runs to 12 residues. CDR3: CASQTAPYEQYF. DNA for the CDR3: TGTGCCAGCCAAACAGCACCCTACGAGCAGTACTTC.

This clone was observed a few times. CDR3 in DNA: TGCAGCGGACAGGGCTACAATGAGCAGTTCTTC. Translated, it gives CSGQGYNEQFF. The chain combines TRBV29-1 with TRBJ2-1; TRBD1 matches 7 bases. The CDR3 length is 11 residues. V lost 7 bases, J lost 3 bases, and 0 bases stayed unmatched. Germline lookup yields CDR1 SQVTM and CDR2 ANQGSEA.

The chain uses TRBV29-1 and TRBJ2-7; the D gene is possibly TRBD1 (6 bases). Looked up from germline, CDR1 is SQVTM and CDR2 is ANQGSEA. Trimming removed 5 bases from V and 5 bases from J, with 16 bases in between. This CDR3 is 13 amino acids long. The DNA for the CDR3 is TGCAGCGTTAGCAGGGGCTCGAAGAACGAGCAGTACTTC. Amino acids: CSVSRGSKNEQYF.

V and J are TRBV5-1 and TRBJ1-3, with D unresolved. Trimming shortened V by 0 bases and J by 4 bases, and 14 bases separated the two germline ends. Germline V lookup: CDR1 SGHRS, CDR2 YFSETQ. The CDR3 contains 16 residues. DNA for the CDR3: TGCGCCAGCAGCTTGGGTGGCCTTAACGTCGGAAACACCATATATTTT. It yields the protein CASSLGGLNVGNTIYF.

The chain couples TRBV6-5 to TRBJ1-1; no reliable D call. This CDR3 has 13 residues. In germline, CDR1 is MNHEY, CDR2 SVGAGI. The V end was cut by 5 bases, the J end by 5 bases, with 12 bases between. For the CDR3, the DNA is TGTGCCAGCAGTCGAATAAGAGGGACTGAAGCTTTCTTT. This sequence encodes CASSRIRGTEAFF.

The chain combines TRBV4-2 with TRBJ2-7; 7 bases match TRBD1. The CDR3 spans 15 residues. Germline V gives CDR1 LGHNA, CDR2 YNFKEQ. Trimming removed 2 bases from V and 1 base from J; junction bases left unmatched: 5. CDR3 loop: CASSQYVDRSYEQYF. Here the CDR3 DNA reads TGTGCCAGCAGCCAATACGTGGACAGGTCCTACGAGCAGTACTTC.

Written as DNA, the CDR3 is TGCGCCAGCAGTGAGAGACAGCAAGCTGAAGCTTTCTTT. This codes for CASSERQQAEAFF. The V gene is TRBV10-2, the J gene TRBJ1-1; TRBD1 is a possible D gene (5 bases). V was shortened by 2 bases and J by 6 bases, with 10 bases between the two germline ends. This CDR3 has 13 amino acids. CDR1 and CDR2 (germline): WSHSY, SAAADI.

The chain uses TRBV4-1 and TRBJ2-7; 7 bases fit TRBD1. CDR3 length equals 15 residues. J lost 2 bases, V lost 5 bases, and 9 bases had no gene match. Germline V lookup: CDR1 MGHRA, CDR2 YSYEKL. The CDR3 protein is CASSSRGTGAYEQYF. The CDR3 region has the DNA TGCGCCAGCAGCAGCCGCGGCACAGGGGCCTACGAGCAGTACTTC.

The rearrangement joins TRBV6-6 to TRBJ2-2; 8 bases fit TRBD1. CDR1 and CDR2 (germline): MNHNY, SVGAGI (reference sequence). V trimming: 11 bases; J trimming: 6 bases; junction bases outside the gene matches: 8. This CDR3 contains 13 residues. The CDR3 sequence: CASRQGTSGELFF. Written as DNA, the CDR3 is TGTGCCTCACGACAGGGGACGTCCGGGGAGCTGTTTTTT.

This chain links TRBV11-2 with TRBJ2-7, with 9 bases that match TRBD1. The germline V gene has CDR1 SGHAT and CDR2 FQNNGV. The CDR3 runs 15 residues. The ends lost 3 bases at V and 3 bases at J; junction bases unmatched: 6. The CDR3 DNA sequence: TGTGCCAGCAGCTTCGGGACAGGGAATCGCTACGAGCAGTACTTC. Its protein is CASSFGTGNRYEQYF. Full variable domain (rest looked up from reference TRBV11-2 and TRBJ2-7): EAGVAQSPRYKIIEKRQSVAFWCNPISGHATLYWYQQILGQGPKLLIQFQNNGVVDDSQLPKDRFSAERLKGVDSTLKIQPAKLEDSAVYLCASSFGTGNRYEQYFGPGTRLTVT.

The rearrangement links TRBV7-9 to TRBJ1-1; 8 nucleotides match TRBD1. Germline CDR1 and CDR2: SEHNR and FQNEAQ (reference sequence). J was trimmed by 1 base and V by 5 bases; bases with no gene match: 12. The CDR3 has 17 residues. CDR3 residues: CASSPADWTGTNTEAFF. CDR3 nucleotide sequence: TGTGCCAGCAGCCCGGCAGATTGGACAGGGACGAACACTGAAGCTTTCTTT.

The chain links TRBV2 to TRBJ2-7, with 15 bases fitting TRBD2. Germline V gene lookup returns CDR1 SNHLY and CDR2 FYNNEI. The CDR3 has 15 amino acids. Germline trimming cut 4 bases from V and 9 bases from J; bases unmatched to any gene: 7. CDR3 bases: TGTGCCAGCAGTGGAGGACTAGCGGGGGGGTTGTGGCAGTACTTC. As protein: CASSGGLAGGLWQYF.

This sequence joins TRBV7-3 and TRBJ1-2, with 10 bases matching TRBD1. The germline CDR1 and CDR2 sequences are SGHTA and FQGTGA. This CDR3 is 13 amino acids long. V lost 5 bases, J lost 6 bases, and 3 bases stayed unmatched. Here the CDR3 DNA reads TGTGCCAGCAGCCTGGGACAGGGGAATGGCTACACCTTC. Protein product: CASSLGQGNGYTF.

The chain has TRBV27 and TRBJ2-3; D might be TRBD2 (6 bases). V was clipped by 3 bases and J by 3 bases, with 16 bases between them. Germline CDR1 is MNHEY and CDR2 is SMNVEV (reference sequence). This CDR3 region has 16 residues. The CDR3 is CASSLSGAGWTDTQYF. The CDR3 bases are TGTGCCAGCAGTTTGTCTGGGGCGGGGTGGACAGATACGCAGTATTTT.

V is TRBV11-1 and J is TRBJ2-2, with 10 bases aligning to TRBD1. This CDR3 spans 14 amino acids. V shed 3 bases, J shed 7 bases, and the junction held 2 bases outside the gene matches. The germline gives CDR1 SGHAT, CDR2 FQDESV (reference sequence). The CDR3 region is CASSLGQGNGELFF. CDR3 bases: TGTGCCAGCAGCTTGGGACAGGGGAACGGGGAGCTGTTTTTT.

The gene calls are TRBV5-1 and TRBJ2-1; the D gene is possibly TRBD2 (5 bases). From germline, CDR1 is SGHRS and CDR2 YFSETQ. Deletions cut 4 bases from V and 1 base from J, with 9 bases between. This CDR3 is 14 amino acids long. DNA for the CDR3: TGCGCCAGCAGCATCCGGGGATCCTACAATGAGCAGTTCTTC. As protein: CASSIRGSYNEQFF.

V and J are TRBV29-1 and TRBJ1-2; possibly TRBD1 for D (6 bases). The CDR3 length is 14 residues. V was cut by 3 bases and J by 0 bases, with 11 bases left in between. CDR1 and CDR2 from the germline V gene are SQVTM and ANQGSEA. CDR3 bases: TGCAGCGTTGATGCGGACAGTGCTAACTATGGCTACACCTTC. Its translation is CSVDADSANYGYTF.

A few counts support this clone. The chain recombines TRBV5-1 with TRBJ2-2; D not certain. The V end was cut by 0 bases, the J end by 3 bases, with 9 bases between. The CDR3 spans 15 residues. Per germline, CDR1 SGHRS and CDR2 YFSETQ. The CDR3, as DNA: TGCGCCAGCAGCTTGGCGGTCCCCGACACCGGGGAGCTGTTTTTT. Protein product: CASSLAVPDTGELFF.

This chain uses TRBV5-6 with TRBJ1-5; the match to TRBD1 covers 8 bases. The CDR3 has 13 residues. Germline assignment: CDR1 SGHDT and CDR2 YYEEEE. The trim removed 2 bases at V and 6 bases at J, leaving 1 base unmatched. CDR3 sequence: CASSLGTGQPQHF. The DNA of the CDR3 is TGTGCCAGCAGCTTAGGGACAGGTCAGCCCCAGCATTTT.

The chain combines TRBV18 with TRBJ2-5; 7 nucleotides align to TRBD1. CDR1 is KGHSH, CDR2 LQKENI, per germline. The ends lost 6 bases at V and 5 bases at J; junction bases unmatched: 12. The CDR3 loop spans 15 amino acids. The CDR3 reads CASSLQGPKVETQYF. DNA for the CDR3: TGTGCCAGCTCTTTACAGGGGCCGAAAGTGGAGACCCAGTACTTC.

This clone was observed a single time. CDR3 sequence: CASSEKSGDRGRGNQPQHF. The CDR3 region has the DNA TGTGCCAGCAGTGAAAAGAGTGGGGACAGGGGGCGAGGCAATCAGCCCCAGCATTTT. The chain uses TRBV6-1 and TRBJ1-5, with TRBD1 matching 12 bases. The ends lost 2 bases at V and 2 bases at J; junction bases unmatched: 10. The CDR3 is 19 amino acids. CDR1 and CDR2 (germline): MNHNS, SASEGT.

The CDR3 here is CASSAGQLNQPQHF. The CDR3 nucleotides are TGTGCCAGTAGTGCGGGACAGCTCAATCAGCCCCAGCATTTT. The V gene is TRBV19, the J gene TRBJ1-5, with TRBD1 matching 7 bases. The ends lost 5 bases at V and 3 bases at J; junction bases unmatched: 4. The germline gives CDR1 LNHDA, CDR2 SQIVND (reference sequence). The CDR3 extends over 14 amino acids.

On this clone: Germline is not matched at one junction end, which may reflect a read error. The CDR3 nucleotides are TGCGCCAGCACCTTGGGGGCTAGCCTTCCCGGGGAGCTGTTTTTT. This codes for CASTLGASLPGELFF. The V gene is TRBV5-1, the J gene TRBJ2-2; D may be TRBD1 (6 bases). Germline CDR1 is SGHRS and CDR2 is YFSETQ. CDR3 length equals 15 residues. Supplemented by reference TRBV5-1 and TRBJ2-2, the full variable domain reads KAGVTQTPRYLIKTRGQQVTLSCSPISGHRSVSWYQQTPGQGLQFLFEYFSETQRNKGNFPGRFSGRQFSNSRSEMNVSTLELGDSALYLCASTLGASLPGELFFGEGSRLTVL.

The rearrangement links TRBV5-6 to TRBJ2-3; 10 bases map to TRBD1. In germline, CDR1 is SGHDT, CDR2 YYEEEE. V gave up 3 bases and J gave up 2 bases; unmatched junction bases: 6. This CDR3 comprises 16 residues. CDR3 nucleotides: TGTGCCAGCAGCTCCGGGACAGGGGAACTCACAGATACGCAGTATTTT. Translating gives CASSSGTGELTDTQYF.

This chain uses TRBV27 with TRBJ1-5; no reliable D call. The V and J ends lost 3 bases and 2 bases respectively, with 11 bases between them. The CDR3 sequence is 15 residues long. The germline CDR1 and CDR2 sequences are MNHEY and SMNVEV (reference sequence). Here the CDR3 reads CASSFGGFGNQPQHF. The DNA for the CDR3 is TGTGCCAGCAGTTTTGGCGGATTCGGCAATCAGCCCCAGCATTTT.

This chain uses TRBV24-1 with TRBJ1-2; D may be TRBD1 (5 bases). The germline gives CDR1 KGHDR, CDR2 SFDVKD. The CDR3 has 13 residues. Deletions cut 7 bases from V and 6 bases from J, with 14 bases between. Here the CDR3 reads CATREWGGNGYTF. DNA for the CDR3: TGTGCCACCAGGGAATGGGGGGGAAATGGCTACACCTTC.

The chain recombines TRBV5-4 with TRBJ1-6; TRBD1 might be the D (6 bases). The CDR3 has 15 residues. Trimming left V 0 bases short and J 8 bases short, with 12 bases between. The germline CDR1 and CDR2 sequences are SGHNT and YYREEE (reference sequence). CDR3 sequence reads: CASSLGPGGYSPLHF. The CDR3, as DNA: TGTGCCAGCAGCTTGGGGCCGGGGGGCTATTCACCCCTCCACTTT.

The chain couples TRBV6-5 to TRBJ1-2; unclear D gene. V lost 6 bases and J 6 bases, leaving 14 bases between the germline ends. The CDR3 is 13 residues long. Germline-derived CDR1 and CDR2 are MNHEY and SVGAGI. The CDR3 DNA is TGTGCCAGCAGCCTCCGGTGGAGTGATGGCTACACCTTC. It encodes CASSLRWSDGYTF.